The clone carrying this T cell receptor beta chain was recorded only once. The data originate from a study of T cells in Graves' hyperthyroidism and ophthalmopathy. Losses at the gene ends were 5 bases for V and 5 bases for J; bases not matched to a gene: 11. CDR3 size: 16 residues. CDR1 is SNHLY, CDR2 FYNNEI, per germline. Amplification of TCR beta CDR3 regions used RNA as the template. TCR CDR3 regions were first amplified by RT-PCR with HTBI primers. TCRdb used MiXCR to reprocess the multiplex PCR reads, holding one entry per CDR3 protein. Of about 600,000 distinct CDR3 sequences in the sample, approximately 16% are singletons; the top ten hold around 3.5%.

The TCR comes from a woman between 35 and 50 years old with Graves' ophthalmopathy. The sequencing input was blood. The chain has TRBV2 and TRBJ1-5; 8 bases line up with TRBD1. The CDR3 reads CASSTGQGGSYQPQHF. The DNA of the CDR3 is TGTGCCAGCAGTACAGGACAGGGTGGATCCTATCAGCCCCAGCATTTT.